The rows below give T cell receptor beta chains drawn from one sample of a study of cytomegalovirus exposure and HLA in healthy donors. Method: immunoSEQ multiplex PCR; TCRdb's copy keeps in-frame clones and lacks some. This table lists under 95,000 clones. Specimen: PBMCs. All receptors derive from a man younger than 30 in good health and CMV-seropositive. Both conserved end residues are part of each CDR3. D genes are given only for firm matches.

CDR3nt	CDR3aa	v_gene	j_gene	d_gene
TGTGCCAGCAGTTTTGGGCTCGAGCAGTACTTC	CASSFGLEQYF	TRBV28	TRBJ2-7	NA
TGTGCCAGCAGTGACGAGGAGGGGGCAGGAGATACGCAGTATTTT	CASSDEEGAGDTQYF	TRBV25-1	TRBJ2-3	NA
TGTGCCAGCTCACCCGGACAGGGGGCTACAGAGACCCAGTACTTC	CASSPGQGATETQYF	TRBV18	TRBJ2-5	TRBD1
TGCAGCGTTGCCGGGAACACCGGGGAGCTGTTTTTT	CSVAGNTGELFF	TRBV29-1	TRBJ2-2	NA
TGTGCCAGCAGCCCTAAGAACACTGAAGCTTTCTTT	CASSPKNTEAFF	TRBV5-4	TRBJ1-1	NA
TGCGCCAGCAGCCCCGTATTAGCCGGGCCAAGGGGCCCGATCGCTTTCTTT	CASSPVLAGPRGPIAFF	TRBV4-1	TRBJ1-1	NA
TGCGCCAGCAAAAGCCCTGCCGGGGAGCTGTTTTTT	CASKSPAGELFF	TRBV10-1	TRBJ2-2	NA
TGCGCCAGCAGTGAGACAGGGAACGAGCAGTACTTC	CASSETGNEQYF	TRBV10-1	TRBJ2-7	NA
TGTGCCAGCAGTGTCCGGGACAGGGACCACGAGCAGTACTTC	CASSVRDRDHEQYF	TRBV6-1	TRBJ2-7	TRBD1
TGTGCCAGTAGTATCGTGGAGACCCAGTACTTC	CASSIVETQYF	TRBV19	TRBJ2-5	NA
TGTGCCAGCAGCCCCCCGGACAGGGAGGATTCACCCCTCCACTTT	CASSPPDREDSPLHF	TRBV9	TRBJ1-6	TRBD1
TGCGCCAGCAGCTTGAAGTCTGACAGGGCGTCATCTTTGGGAAACACCATATATTTT	CASSLKSDRASSLGNTIYF	TRBV5-1	TRBJ1-3	TRBD1
TGCAGCGTTGAGGGGGCCACGAAAAGCACAGATACGCAGTATTTT	CSVEGATKSTDTQYF	TRBV29-1	TRBJ2-3	NA
TGTGCCAGCAGTTCTTTCGACAGCACTGAAGCTTTCTTT	CASSSFDSTEAFF	TRBV27	TRBJ1-1	NA
TGTGCCAGCAGCCTACGACTCTTGGAGCCCCAGTACTTC	CASSLRLLEPQYF	TRBV6-5	TRBJ2-5	NA
TGTGCCAGCAGCTTGGGTAGATTGGGCTTCTCTGGAAACACCATATATTTT	CASSLGRLGFSGNTIYF	TRBV5-4	TRBJ1-3	NA
TGCGCCAGCAGCTTGGGTGCTACGAGCACAGATACGCAGTATTTT	CASSLGATSTDTQYF	TRBV5-1	TRBJ2-3	NA
TGCGCCAGCAGCGAACTAGCGGGAGCGGGGAATGAGCAGTTCTTC	CASSELAGAGNEQFF	TRBV4-1	TRBJ2-1	TRBD2
TGTGCCAGCAGTGAACTGGCGGGAAAGGGGCAAGAGACCCAGTACTTC	CASSELAGKGQETQYF	TRBV6-1	TRBJ2-5	NA
TGTGCCAGCAGCTTAGAAGTCAACTCCTATGGCTACACCTTC	CASSLEVNSYGYTF	TRBV11-2	TRBJ1-2	NA
TGTGCCAGCAGCGTAGCAGGGGGCAGTGAAAAACTGTTTTTT	CASSVAGGSEKLFF	TRBV9	TRBJ1-4	TRBD1
TGCAGCGTTCATCGACTAGCGGGAACCCCTAGCACAGATACGCAGTATTTT	CSVHRLAGTPSTDTQYF	TRBV29-1	TRBJ2-3	TRBD2
TGTGCCTGGCGTACAGGCTACACAGATACGCAGTATTTT	CAWRTGYTDTQYF	TRBV30	TRBJ2-3	NA
TGCAGCGTTGATCGGGGGTCGAACACTGAAGCTTTCTTT	CSVDRGSNTEAFF	TRBV29-1	TRBJ1-1	NA
TGTGCCACAAATGGGAGGGGGTCTGGAAACACCATATATTTT	CATNGRGSGNTIYF	TRBV28	TRBJ1-3	NA
TGTGCCAGCAGCCAAGAAAGCGGGAGCTCCTACGAGCAGTACTTC	CASSQESGSSYEQYF	TRBV4-2	TRBJ2-7	TRBD2
TGTGCCAGCAGTTTATACCCTGACAGTCCGAACACTGAAGCTTTCTTT	CASSLYPDSPNTEAFF	TRBV28	TRBJ1-1	NA
TGTGCCAGCAGCCCAATCACAGGGATCAACTACGAGCAGTACTTC	CASSPITGINYEQYF	TRBV7-2	TRBJ2-7	NA
TGTGCCAGCACCGGGGGAGGCGGTAGGGCAGATACGCAGTATTTT	CASTGGGGRADTQYF	TRBV5-6	TRBJ2-3	NA
TGTGCCATCAGTGAGCCGACGACTTACGAGCAGTACTTC	CAISEPTTYEQYF	TRBV10-3	TRBJ2-7	NA
TGCGCCAGCAGCTTCCTCATAGGCCAGGGGGACAATGAGCAGTTCTTC	CASSFLIGQGDNEQFF	TRBV5-1	TRBJ2-1	TRBD1
TGTGCCAGTAGTACGACAGTTAACACTGAAGCTTTCTTT	CASSTTVNTEAFF	TRBV19	TRBJ1-1	NA
TGTGCCAGCAGCAAACGACTAGCGGGAGGGCGAGAGACCCAGTACTTC	CASSKRLAGGRETQYF	TRBV13	TRBJ2-5	TRBD2
TGTGCCAGCACACGAGGGGGTAATGAAAAACTGTTTTTT	CASTRGGNEKLFF	TRBV2	TRBJ1-4	NA
TGCGCCAGCAGCTCCTACCGGGACAGGACCTACGAGCAGTACTTC	CASSSYRDRTYEQYF	TRBV5-1	TRBJ2-7	TRBD1
TGTGCCAGCAGCGGGCGATTGAACACTGAAGCTTTCTTT	CASSGRLNTEAFF	TRBV13	TRBJ1-1	NA
TGCGCCAGCAGCTTGGGTATAGTAGCGCGAACCGGGGAGCTGTTTTTT	CASSLGIVARTGELFF	TRBV5-1	TRBJ2-2	NA
TGTGCCAGCAGCAAGACTAGCGGGTGGGAGACCCAGTACTTC	CASSKTSGWETQYF	TRBV5-6	TRBJ2-5	TRBD2
TGCACCAGCAGCCAAGGGGACAGAAACTACGAGCAGTACTTC	CTSSQGDRNYEQYF	TRBV1	TRBJ2-7	NA